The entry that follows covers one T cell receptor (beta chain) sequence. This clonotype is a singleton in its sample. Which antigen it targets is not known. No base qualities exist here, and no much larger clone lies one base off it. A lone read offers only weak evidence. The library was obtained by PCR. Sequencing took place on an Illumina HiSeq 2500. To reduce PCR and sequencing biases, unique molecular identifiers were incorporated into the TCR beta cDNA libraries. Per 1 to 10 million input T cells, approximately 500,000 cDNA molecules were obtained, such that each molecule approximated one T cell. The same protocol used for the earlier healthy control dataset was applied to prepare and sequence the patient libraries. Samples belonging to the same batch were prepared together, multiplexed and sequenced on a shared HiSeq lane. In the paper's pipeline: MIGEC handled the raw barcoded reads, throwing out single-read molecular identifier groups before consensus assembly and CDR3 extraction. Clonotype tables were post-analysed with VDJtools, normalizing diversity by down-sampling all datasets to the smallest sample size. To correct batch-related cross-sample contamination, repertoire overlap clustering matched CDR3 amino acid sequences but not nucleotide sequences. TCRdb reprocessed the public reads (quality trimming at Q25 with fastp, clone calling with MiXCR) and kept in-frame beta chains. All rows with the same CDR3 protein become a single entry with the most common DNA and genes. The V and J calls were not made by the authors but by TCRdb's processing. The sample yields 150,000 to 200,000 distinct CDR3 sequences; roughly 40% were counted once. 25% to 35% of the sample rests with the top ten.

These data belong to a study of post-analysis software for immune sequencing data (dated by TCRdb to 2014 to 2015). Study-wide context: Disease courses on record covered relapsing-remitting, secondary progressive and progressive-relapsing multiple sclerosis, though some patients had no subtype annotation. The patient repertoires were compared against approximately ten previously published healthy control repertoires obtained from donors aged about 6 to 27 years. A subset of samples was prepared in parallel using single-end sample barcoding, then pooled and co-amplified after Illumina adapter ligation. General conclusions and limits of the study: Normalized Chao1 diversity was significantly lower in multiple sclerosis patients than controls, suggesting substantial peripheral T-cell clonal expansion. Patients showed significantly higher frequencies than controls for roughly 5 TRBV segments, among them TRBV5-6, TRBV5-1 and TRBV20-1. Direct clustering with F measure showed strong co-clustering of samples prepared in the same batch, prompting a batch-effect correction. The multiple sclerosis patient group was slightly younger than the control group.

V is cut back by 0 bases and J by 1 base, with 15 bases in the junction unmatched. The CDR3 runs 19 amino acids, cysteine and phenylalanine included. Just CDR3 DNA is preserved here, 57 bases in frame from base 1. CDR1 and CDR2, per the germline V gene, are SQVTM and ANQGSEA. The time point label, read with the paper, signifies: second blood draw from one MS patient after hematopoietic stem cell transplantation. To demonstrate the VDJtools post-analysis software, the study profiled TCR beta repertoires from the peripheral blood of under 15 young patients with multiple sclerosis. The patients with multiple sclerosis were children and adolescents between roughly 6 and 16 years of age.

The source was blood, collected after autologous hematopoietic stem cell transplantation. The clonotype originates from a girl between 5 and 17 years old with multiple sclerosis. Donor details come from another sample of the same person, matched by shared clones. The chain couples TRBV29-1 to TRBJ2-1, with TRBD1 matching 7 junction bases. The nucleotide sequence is TGCAGCGTTGAAGATCGGGCTTTAAGGGGGACAGTTTCCTACAATGAGCAGTTCTTC. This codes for CSVEDRALRGTVSYNEQFF.